This entry lists 32 T cell receptor beta chains sequenced from one sample in a study of T cells in Graves' hyperthyroidism and ophthalmopathy. Researchers took RNA transcripts and amplified the TCR beta CDR3 regions from them. With the HTBI primer set, the TCR CDR3 went through a first round of RT-PCR. TCRdb reprocessed the multiplex PCR reads with MiXCR, giving one entry per CDR3 protein. The sample holds some 320,000 distinct CDR3 sequences; roughly 15% are singletons and the top ten take 34%. Sequencing used blood. These receptors were taken from a woman aged 40 to 50 with Graves' ophthalmopathy.

Ten or more counts support this clonotype. This chain uses TRBV4-1 with TRBJ2-5, with 8 bases aligning to TRBD1. Trimming cost V 8 bases and J 5 bases; bases outside gene matches: 13. Per germline, CDR1 MGHRA and CDR2 YSYEKL. The CDR3 has 15 amino acids. The DNA of the CDR3 is TGCGCCAGCGCGGGCGAGGACAGGGTGGGGGAGACCCAGTACTTC. Amino acid sequence: CASAGEDRVGETQYF.

This clonotype turned up a few times. This chain connects TRBV27 to TRBJ2-3; the D is unclear. The CDR3 length is 18 residues. Germline CDR1 reads MNHEY; CDR2 reads SMNVEV (reference sequence). The ends were cut back, 0 bases at V and 2 bases at J, with 18 bases in the middle. CDR3 coding DNA: TGTGCCAGCAGTTTATCCTCGGGCTTAGAGAAGAACACAGATACGCAGTATTTT. This encodes CASSLSSGLEKNTDTQYF.

As regards this clonotype: Given a much more abundant clone one base away, this may be a read error. The V gene is TRBV6-1, the J gene TRBJ2-7, with D unresolved. CDR1 is MNHNS, CDR2 SASEGT, per germline. V was shortened by 6 bases and J by 3 bases, with 9 bases between the two germline ends. The CDR3 spans 12 residues. The CDR3 region has the DNA TGTGCCAGCAGCCACCCCCTCTACGAGCAGTACTTC. Its protein is CASSHPLYEQYF.

The table lists this clonotype with many counts. The rearrangement uses TRBV29-1 and TRBJ2-2; 12 bases map to TRBD1. After removal of 7 bases from V and 8 bases from J, the junction contained 11 bases not matched to a gene. The V gene's germline CDR1 is SQVTM and CDR2 ANQGSEA. The CDR3 sequence is 15 residues long. The CDR3 loop is CSGGQGALGVGELFF. In DNA, the CDR3 is TGCAGCGGGGGACAGGGGGCTTTAGGAGTTGGGGAGCTGTTTTTT.

This clonotype was counted ten times or more. The chain couples TRBV29-1 to TRBJ2-1; D ambiguous. V was shortened by 0 bases and J by 7 bases, with 16 bases between the two germline ends. Germline lookup yields CDR1 SQVTM and CDR2 ANQGSEA. The CDR3 is made up of 15 amino acids. CDR3 in DNA: TGCAGCGTTGAAGACGCCAGCTTTACAAAGAATGAGCAGTTCTTC. This sequence encodes CSVEDASFTKNEQFF.

At least ten counts were recorded for this clonotype. The rearrangement links TRBV7-6 to TRBJ2-1, with unresolved D. V dropped 1 base and J dropped 4 bases, with 8 bases sitting between them. The CDR3 totals 14 residues. Germline CDR1 and CDR2: SGHVS and FNYEAQ. DNA for the CDR3: TGTGCCAGCAGCTTAGTGGGCAGTTACAATGAGCAGTTCTTC. Its protein is CASSLVGSYNEQFF.

The chain links TRBV5-6 to TRBJ1-4, with a tentative D call TRBD1 (5 bases). The CDR3 spans 15 residues. From germline, CDR1 is SGHDT and CDR2 YYEEEE. The ends were cut back, 3 bases at V and 5 bases at J, with 14 bases in the middle. For the CDR3, the DNA is TGTGCCAGCAGCTCCCCGGGGACGGTAAATGAAAAACTGTTTTTT. The encoded protein is CASSSPGTVNEKLFF.

This clonotype was found many times. The chain employs TRBV2 and TRBJ1-2, with unresolved D. The germline V gene has CDR1 SNHLY and CDR2 FYNNEI. The germline V and J ends were trimmed by 2 bases and 0 bases, with 16 bases remaining between them. The length of the CDR3 is 17 residues. The chain's CDR3 is CASSEIGVFGSNYGYTF. The CDR3 DNA sequence: TGTGCCAGCAGTGAAATCGGAGTATTCGGTTCTAACTATGGCTACACCTTC.

The table lists this clonotype with many counts. The gene calls are TRBV27 and TRBJ2-3, with TRBD1 as a possible D gene (6 bases). V lost 4 bases and J lost 8, with 10 bases in between. The CDR3 is 12 residues long. The V gene's germline CDR1 is MNHEY and CDR2 SMNVEV (reference sequence). The DNA of the CDR3 is TGTGCCAGCAGTTCGGACAGTTTTACGCAGTATTTT. The encoded protein is CASSSDSFTQYF.

This clonotype was seen at least ten times. The chain recombines TRBV20-1 with TRBJ1-1; D unclear. Trimming stripped 1 base from V and 0 bases from J, with 21 bases between. The CDR3 is 18 residues long. Germline CDR1 DFQATT, CDR2 SNEGSKA (reference sequence). As DNA, the CDR3 is TGCAGTGCTAGAGTCCTCGCCCAACTAACGACACTGAACACTGAAGCTTTCTTT. As protein: CSARVLAQLTTLNTEAFF.

A single count supports this clonotype. This may come from a read error, since a much larger clone is one base off. It is likely a read error, because the conserved phenylalanine at the end of the CDR3 is missing. The chain joins TRBV2 to TRBJ2-7, with D unclear. This CDR3 comprises 14 residues. Trimming removed 5 bases from V and 2 bases from J, with 13 bases in between. Looked up from germline, CDR1 is SNHLY and CDR2 is FYNNEI. For the CDR3, the DNA is TGTGCCAGCAGTCCTCCTCTCGGCACCTACGAGCAGTACTCC. Encoded protein: CASSPPLGTYEQYS.

This clonotype was found many times. The V gene is TRBV20-1, the J gene TRBJ1-5, with D uncertain. The CDR3 covers 13 residues. Germline assignment: CDR1 DFQATT and CDR2 SNEGSKA (reference sequence). Trimming removed 7 bases at V and 2 bases at J, with 12 bases between. CDR3 region: CSVQDNRNQPQHF. CDR3 sequence (DNA): TGCAGTGTTCAGGATAACCGCAATCAGCCCCAGCATTTT.

V is TRBV18 and J is TRBJ2-2; D tentatively fits TRBD1 or TRBD2 (5 bases each). V lost 3 bases, J lost 6 bases, and 23 bases lay in between. The CDR3 sequence is 18 residues long. Germline CDR1 reads KGHSH; CDR2 reads LQKENI. DNA of the CDR3: TGTGCCAGCTCACCGATGCATAATGGGGAACGGGGCGCCGGGGAGCTGTTTTTT. It is translated as CASSPMHNGERGAGELFF. Together with reference TRBV18 and TRBJ2-2, the CDR3 gives the full variable domain: NAGVMQNPRHLVRRRGQEARLRCSPMKGHSHVYWYRQLPEEGLKFMVYLQKENIIDESGMPKERFSAEFPKEGPSILRIQQVVRGDSAAYFCASSPMHNGERGAGELFFGEGSRLTVL.

At least ten counts were recorded for this clonotype. This chain connects TRBV12-3 or TRBV12-4 to TRBJ1-1; tentatively, D is TRBD1 (6 bases). Trimming left V 6 bases short and J 10 bases short, with 18 bases between. The CDR3 contains 13 residues. In DNA, the CDR3 is TGTGCCAGCAGGCAAACAGGGTTTCTCGCAGCTTTCTTT. Its protein is CASRQTGFLAAFF.

This clonotype was detected ten times or more. V and J are TRBV7-9 and TRBJ1-6, with 10 bases identical to TRBD1. V shed 1 base, J shed 8 bases, and the junction held 2 bases outside the gene matches. This CDR3 comprises 15 residues. Per germline, CDR1 SEHNR and CDR2 FQNEAQ (reference sequence). In nucleotides, the CDR3 is TGTGCCAGCAGCTTAGGGGACAGGGGTGATTCACCCCTCCACTTT. Its translation: CASSLGDRGDSPLHF.

This clonotype was counted only a few times. The chain joins TRBV6-1 to TRBJ2-3; D remains unclear. The length of the CDR3 is 16 residues. Germline V gene data show CDR1 as MNHNS and CDR2 as SASEGT. The V end lost 5 bases, the J end lost 0 bases, and 15 bases lay between the germline ends. Written as DNA, the CDR3 is TGTGCCAGCAGTTACCGCTCACTCTCTAGCACAGATACGCAGTATTTT. Protein product: CASSYRSLSSTDTQYF.

This clonotype occurred a few times. The gene calls are TRBV24-1 and TRBJ1-1, with 10 bases lining up with TRBD1. CDR1 and CDR2 from the germline V gene are KGHDR and SFDVKD. This CDR3 is built from 14 residues. Trimming removed 7 bases from V and 2 bases from J; junction bases left unmatched: 3. CDR3 amino acids: CATRGQGSNTEAFF. The CDR3 nucleotides read TGTGCCACCAGGGGACAGGGGTCTAACACTGAAGCTTTCTTT.

Comment on this clonotype: Its ends do not fully match the called genes, so a read error is possible. This chain links TRBV29-1 with TRBJ1-1; D is ambiguous. This CDR3 has 12 amino acids. CDR1 SQVTM and CDR2 ANQGSEA come from the germline V gene. CDR3 residues: CSVGESSTEALF. For the CDR3, the DNA is TGCAGCGTTGGGGAATCATCCACTGAAGCTCTCTTT.

The chain carries TRBV10-1 and TRBJ2-3; TRBD2 aligns across 11 bases. Trimming cost V 2 bases and J 5 bases; bases outside gene matches: 12. The CDR3 consists of 18 residues. The germline V gene has CDR1 WNHNN and CDR2 SYGVQD (reference sequence). For the CDR3, the DNA is TGCGCCAGCAGTGAGAGAGGGATTAGCGGGAGGGCCGAAGATACGCAGTATTTT. Translated, it gives CASSERGISGRAEDTQYF.

This clonotype was observed many times. This chain joins TRBV19 and TRBJ2-7; perhaps TRBD2 as D (7 bases). Trimming pared 5 bases from V and 3 bases from J, leaving 11 bases between. The CDR3 spans 13 residues. CDR1 is LNHDA and CDR2 is SQIVND in the germline V gene (reference sequence). The CDR3 spells CASSRGGLYEQYF. The CDR3 DNA reads TGTGCCAGTAGTCGCGGGGGCCTCTACGAGCAGTACTTC.

This clonotype was seen many times. The V gene is TRBV7-9, the J gene TRBJ1-1, with 10 bases identical to TRBD1. This CDR3 has 15 amino acids. Germline-derived CDR1 and CDR2 are SEHNR and FQNEAQ (reference sequence). V shed 5 bases, J shed 1 base, and the junction held 4 bases outside the gene matches. In nucleotides, the CDR3 is TGTGCCAGCAGCGATCGGGACAGGGGGAACACTGAAGCTTTCTTT. It encodes CASSDRDRGNTEAFF.

This rearrangement joins TRBV25-1 to TRBJ1-3; a possible D gene is TRBD1 (5 bases). V was cut by 5 bases and J by 3 bases, with 14 bases left in between. Germline V CDR1 and CDR2: MGHDK, SYGVNS. The CDR3 is 15 residues long. Here the CDR3 DNA reads TGTGCCAGCAGTCGAGGGGCAAGAGATGGAAACACCATATATTTT. Protein: CASSRGARDGNTIYF.

This clonotype appeared many times. The chain uses TRBV7-2 and TRBJ2-7; D may be TRBD1 (6 bases). Germline V CDR1 and CDR2: SGHTA, FQGNSA. Between the trimmed V and J ends, which lost 2 bases and 3 bases, there was a span of 11 bases. This CDR3 spans 14 amino acids. In DNA form, the CDR3 reads TGTGCCAGCAGCTTAAACAGGGCGGGCTACGAGCAGTACTTC. This encodes CASSLNRAGYEQYF.

This clonotype was seen at least ten times. The rearrangement joins TRBV5-5 to TRBJ2-1, with 10 nucleotides matching TRBD1. This CDR3 is 15 amino acids long. V lost 4 bases, J lost 7 bases, and 8 bases stayed unmatched. Germline CDR1 is SGHKS and CDR2 is YYEKEE (reference sequence). The CDR3, as DNA: TGTGCCAGCAGCCCGGGGACAGGGGCGAGGAATGAGCAGTTCTTC. Protein product: CASSPGTGARNEQFF.

The rearrangement joins TRBV3-1 to TRBJ2-5, with 10 bases fitting TRBD2. The CDR3 loop spans 15 amino acids. Germline V gene lookup returns CDR1 LGHDT and CDR2 YNNKEL (reference sequence). V shed 4 bases, J shed 3 bases, and the junction held 5 bases outside the gene matches. CDR3 protein: CASSLRTSGKETQYF. CDR3 coding DNA: TGTGCCAGCAGCCTTAGGACTAGCGGTAAAGAGACCCAGTACTTC.

Only a few counts were recorded for this clonotype. The CDR3 coding sequence is TGTGCCATCAGGATGGCGAAGGGGTCTCTGAATGAGCAGTTCTTC. Translating gives CAIRMAKGSLNEQFF. J is TRBJ2-1 and V is TRBV10-3, with a possible D match to TRBD1 (5 bases). Trimming removed 6 bases from V and 7 bases from J, with 19 bases in between. Germline CDR1 and CDR2: ENHRY and SYGVKD. There are 15 residues in the CDR3.

The V and J genes are TRBV20-1 and TRBJ1-2, with D hard to call. Germline CDR1 DFQATT, CDR2 SNEGSKA (reference sequence). This CDR3 is built from 13 residues. V lost 3 bases and J 5 bases, leaving 13 bases between the germline ends. The CDR3 is CSARRLAEYGYTF. The CDR3 DNA reads as TGCAGTGCTAGGAGGCTCGCAGAGTATGGCTACACCTTC.

There are many counts of this clonotype. The rearrangement uses TRBV2 and TRBJ2-7, with 10 bases aligning to TRBD2. The germline V gene has CDR1 SNHLY and CDR2 FYNNEI. V lost 10 bases, J lost 6 bases, and 15 bases stayed unmatched. The CDR3 sequence is 15 residues long. The CDR3 nucleotides read TGTGCCAACTCGGGGCAACTAGCGGGGATATCCGAGCAGTACTTC. This encodes CANSGQLAGISEQYF.

The sample holds many counts of this clonotype. The rearrangement uses TRBV7-2 and TRBJ1-1, with D uncertain. This CDR3 spans 13 amino acids. V gave up 3 bases and J gave up 0 bases, with 5 bases separating them. Germline loops: CDR1 SGHTA, CDR2 FQGNSA. The CDR3 here is CASSLQMNTEAFF. The CDR3 coding sequence is TGTGCCAGCAGCTTGCAGATGAACACTGAAGCTTTCTTT.

About this clonotype: A much larger clone differs from this one at a single base, so this may be a read error. The V and J genes are TRBV29-1 and TRBJ2-5; D call uncertain. CDR3 length: 13 amino acids. CDR1 SQVTM and CDR2 ANQGSEA come from the germline V gene. CDR3 loop: CSVEKDGTEIQYF. DNA of the CDR3: TGCAGCGTTGAGAAGGACGGAACAGAGATCCAGTACTTC.

This rearrangement joins TRBV7-9 to TRBJ2-7; 11 bases are a match to TRBD2. In germline, CDR1 is SEHNR, CDR2 FQNEAQ (reference sequence). This CDR3 contains 17 residues. The J segment lost 1 base and the V segment lost 5 bases, leaving 10 bases of the junction unmatched. In DNA, the CDR3 is TGTGCCAGCAGCCTGCTAGCGGGGGGCGGCGGGTCCTACGAGCAGTACTTC. Its translation is CASSLLAGGGGSYEQYF.

The chain has TRBV14 and TRBJ1-1, with 7 bases fitting TRBD1. Germline V CDR1 and CDR2: SGHDN, FVKESK. V shed 1 base, J shed 7 bases, and the junction held 6 bases outside the gene matches. The CDR3 has 14 residues. The CDR3 sequence: CASSQGRGLVEAFF. Here the CDR3 DNA reads TGTGCCAGCAGCCAAGGGAGGGGGCTCGTTGAAGCTTTCTTT.